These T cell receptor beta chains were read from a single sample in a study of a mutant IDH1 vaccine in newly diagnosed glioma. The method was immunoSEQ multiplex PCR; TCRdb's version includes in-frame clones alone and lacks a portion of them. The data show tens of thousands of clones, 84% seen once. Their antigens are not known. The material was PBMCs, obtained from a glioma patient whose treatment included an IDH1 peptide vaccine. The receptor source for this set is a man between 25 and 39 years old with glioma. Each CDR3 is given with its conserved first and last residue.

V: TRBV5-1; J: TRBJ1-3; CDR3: CASSLDRAANTIYF
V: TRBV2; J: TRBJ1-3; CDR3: CASTTGRVSGNTIYF
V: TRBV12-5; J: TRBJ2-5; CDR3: CASGLDTPGETQYF
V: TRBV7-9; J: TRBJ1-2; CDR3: CASSLPDRVDGYTF
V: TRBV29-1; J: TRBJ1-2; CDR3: CSVEVDNGYTF
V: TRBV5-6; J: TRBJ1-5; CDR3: CASSLDGQGLHF
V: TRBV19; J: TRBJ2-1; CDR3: CASSQGTAPLDEQFF
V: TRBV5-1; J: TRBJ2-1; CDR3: CASSLDRPSSYNEQFF
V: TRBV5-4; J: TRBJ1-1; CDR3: CASSRGGDTEAFF
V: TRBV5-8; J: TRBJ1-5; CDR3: CASSFGGATQPQHF
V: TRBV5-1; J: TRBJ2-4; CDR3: CASSDIPGLGNIQYF
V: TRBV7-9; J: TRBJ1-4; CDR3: CASSLGIGANEKLFF
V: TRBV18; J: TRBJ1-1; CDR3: CASSPRDRVTEAFF
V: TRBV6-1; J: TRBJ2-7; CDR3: CASSDTGDLYEQYF
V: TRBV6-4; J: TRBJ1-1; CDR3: CASSDGDLYAEAFF
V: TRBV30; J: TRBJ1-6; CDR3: CAWSWGENSPLHF
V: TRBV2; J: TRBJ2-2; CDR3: CASRRTGGDTGELFF
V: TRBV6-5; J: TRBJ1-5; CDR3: CASSTGMGNQPQHF
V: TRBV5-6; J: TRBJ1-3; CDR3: CASSQYGNTIYF
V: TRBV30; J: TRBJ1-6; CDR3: CAWRTRTGVNSPLHF
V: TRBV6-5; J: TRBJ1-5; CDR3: CASSLAGGQPQHF
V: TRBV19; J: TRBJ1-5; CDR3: CASSEQPVAGNQPQHF
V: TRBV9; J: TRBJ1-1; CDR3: CASSAGLPGGGYTEAFF